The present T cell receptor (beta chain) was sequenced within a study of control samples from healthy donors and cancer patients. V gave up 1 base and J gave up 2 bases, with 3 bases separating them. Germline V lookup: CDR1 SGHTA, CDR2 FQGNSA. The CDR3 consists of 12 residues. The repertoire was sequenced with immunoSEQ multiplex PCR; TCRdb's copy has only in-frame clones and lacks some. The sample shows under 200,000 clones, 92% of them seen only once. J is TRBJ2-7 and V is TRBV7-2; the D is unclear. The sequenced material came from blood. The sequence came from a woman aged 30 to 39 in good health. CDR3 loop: CASSLVAYEQYF. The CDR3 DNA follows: TGTGCCAGCAGCTTAGTGGCCTACGAGCAGTACTTC.